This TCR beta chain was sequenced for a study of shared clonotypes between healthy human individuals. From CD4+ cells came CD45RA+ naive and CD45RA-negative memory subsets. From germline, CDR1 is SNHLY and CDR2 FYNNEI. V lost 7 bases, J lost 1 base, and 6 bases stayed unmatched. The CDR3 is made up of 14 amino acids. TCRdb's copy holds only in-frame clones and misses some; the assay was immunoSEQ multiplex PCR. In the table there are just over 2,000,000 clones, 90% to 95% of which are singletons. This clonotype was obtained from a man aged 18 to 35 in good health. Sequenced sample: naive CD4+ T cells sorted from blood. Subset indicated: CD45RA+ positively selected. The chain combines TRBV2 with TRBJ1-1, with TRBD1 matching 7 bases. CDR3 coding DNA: TGTGCCAGCACCGGGGACAGTGAGAACACTGAAGCTTTCTTT. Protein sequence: CASTGDSENTEAFF.